The 29 T cell receptor beta chains given below trace back to one sample, sequenced in a study of beta chain features in type 1 diabetes (dated by TCRdb to the late 2010s). No antigens are known for them. The library was built by means of the immunoSEQ multiplex PCR assay. All of the isolated RNA was reverse transcribed with the High Capacity cDNA Reverse Transcription Kit, so expressed TCRB transcripts were sequenced. TCRdb took this table from immuneACCESS and kept in-frame rearrangements with V and J called. Such tables lack part of the clones; where checked against another copy, unresolved V genes explain under half of the gap, and the rest is unexplained. The sample yields around 160,000 clones; roughly 9% were counted once. Of the sample, around 0.7% is held by the ten largest clones. General findings and caveats noted by the study authors: In all four CD4+ subsets, TCRB CDR3 length was moderately but significantly shorter in type 1 diabetes patients.

The sample was central memory CD4+ T cells from blood. All receptors derive from a woman aged 30 to 39 with type 1 diabetes.

The chain carries TRBV23-1 and TRBJ2-1, with 9 bases fitting TRBD2. TRBV23-1 carries the ORF label, with uncertain function. The CDR3 has 15 residues. Losses at the gene ends were 4 bases for V and 5 bases for J; bases not matched to a gene: 6. CDR3 residues: CASSRGGRENNEQFF. The CDR3 nucleotides are TGCGCCAGCAGTCGGGGCGGGAGGGAAAACAATGAGCAGTTCTTC.

This clone has a handful of counts. The genes are TRBV25-1 and TRBJ2-5, with D possibly TRBD2 on 6 matching bases. Germline V gene data show CDR1 as MGHDK and CDR2 as SYGVNS. The CDR3 totals 15 residues. Deletions cut 6 bases from V and 0 bases from J, with 14 bases between. CDR3 in amino acids: CASSEGAGHQETQYF. The CDR3 nucleotides read TGTGCCAGCAGCGAAGGCGCGGGACACCAAGAGACCCAGTACTTC.

This clone appeared a few times. The chain combines TRBV10-2 with TRBJ1-1, with D possibly matching TRBD1 (5 bases). The CDR3 runs 13 residues. V was trimmed by 8 bases and J by 4 bases, leaving 14 bases between them. Germline-derived CDR1 and CDR2 are WSHSY and SAAADI. The CDR3 coding sequence is TGCGCCAGCGGGGGACTGGACCCCACTGAAGCTTTCTTT. Translated, it gives CASGGLDPTEAFF.

This clone was seen a handful of times. The chain uses TRBV7-2 and TRBJ2-7, with D uncertain. Per the germline V gene, CDR1 is SGHTA and CDR2 is FQGNSA. This CDR3 has 13 residues. With 7 bases removed from V and 4 bases from J, the gap between germline ends came to 14 bases. The CDR3 DNA follows: TGTGCCAGCACCCGTGGGCCTACGTACGAGCAGTACTTC. It specifies CASTRGPTYEQYF.

This clone showed up just a few times. This chain links TRBV2 with TRBJ1-5; weak D call: TRBD1 (5 bases). Germline V gives CDR1 SNHLY, CDR2 FYNNEI. V lost 1 base to trimming and J lost 9 bases, with 13 bases between them. The CDR3 consists of 14 residues. The CDR3 DNA reads TGTGCCAGCAGTGAAGAGGGGCCCGAAAGGCCCCAGCATTTT. This codes for CASSEEGPERPQHF. Combining the CDR3 with reference TRBV2 and TRBJ1-5 gives the whole variable domain EPEVTQTPSHQVTQMGQEVILRCVPISNHLYFYWYRQILGQKVEFLVSFYNNEISEKSEIFDDQFSVERPDGSNFTLKIRSTKLEDSAMYFCASSEEGPERPQHFGDGTRLSIL.

The chain has TRBV4-1 and TRBJ2-7, with a possible D match to TRBD2 (6 bases). Trimming removed 1 base from V and 3 bases from J, with 16 bases in between. This CDR3 contains 16 residues. From germline, CDR1 is MGHRA and CDR2 YSYEKL. CDR3 residues: CASSQGEAGIGYEQYF. In DNA, the CDR3 is TGCGCCAGCAGCCAAGGCGAGGCGGGGATTGGCTACGAGCAGTACTTC.

This clone was seen many times. The same CDR3 is also encoded by other DNA sequences in this sample. This chain joins TRBV2 and TRBJ2-5, with D maybe TRBD1 (8 bases). The ends were cut back, 7 bases at V and 5 bases at J, with 14 bases in the middle. Germline CDR1 and CDR2: SNHLY and FYNNEI. The CDR3 totals 13 residues. The CDR3 sequence is CASIGQGGETQYF. The DNA for the CDR3 is TGTGCCAGCATTGGACAGGGAGGGGAGACCCAGTACTTC.

With respect to this clone: One junction end does not reproduce the germline sequence, and a read error may be involved. The rearrangement uses TRBV7-7 and TRBJ2-5; 9 bases align to TRBD1. CDR3 length: 14 amino acids. Germline V gene lookup returns CDR1 SSHAT and CDR2 FNYEAQ (reference sequence). The CDR3 DNA is TGTGCTAGCAGCCCCACAGGGGGCGAAGAGACCCAGTACTTC. Its translation is CASSPTGGEETQYF.

This clone has a handful of counts. The identical CDR3 is also encoded by other nucleotide sequences in the sample. J is TRBJ2-1 and V is TRBV4-1; possibly TRBD1 for D (5 bases). V was clipped by 1 base and J by 0 bases, with 13 bases between them. Looked up from germline, CDR1 is MGHRA and CDR2 is YSYEKL. The CDR3 is 17 residues long. The CDR3 sequence is CASSQVGAVTSYNEQFF. The CDR3 DNA is TGCGCCAGCAGCCAAGTAGGGGCGGTAACCTCCTACAATGAGCAGTTCTTC.

This clone appeared a few times. This chain's CDR3 is CSVVDFFMGETQYF. CDR3 coding DNA: TGCAGCGTTGTTGACTTCTTTATGGGAGAGACCCAGTACTTC. This chain uses TRBV29-1 with TRBJ2-5; D gene unclear. The CDR3 has 14 residues. CDR1 is SQVTM and CDR2 is ANQGSEA in the germline V gene. V was trimmed by 4 bases and J by 4 bases, leaving 16 bases between them.

The rearrangement links TRBV7-2 to TRBJ2-2; 13 bases agree with TRBD2. The CDR3 covers 18 residues. Germline CDR1 is SGHTA and CDR2 is FQGNSA. Germline trimming cut 5 bases from V and 4 bases from J; bases unmatched to any gene: 10. Here the CDR3 DNA reads TGTGCCAGCAGCCCTACCCTACTAGCGGGAGGGATCACCGGGGAGCTGTTTTTT. Translated: CASSPTLLAGGITGELFF.

The table lists this clone with a few counts. The rearrangement uses TRBV19 and TRBJ1-1; no clear D gene. Trimming pared 2 bases from V and 7 bases from J, leaving 11 bases between. The CDR3 has 13 amino acids. The germline V gene encodes CDR1 LNHDA and CDR2 SQIVND (reference sequence). The CDR3 loop reads CASSILADGEAFF. The CDR3 DNA reads TGTGCCAGTAGTATATTGGCAGATGGTGAAGCTTTCTTT.

This clone came up a few times. The V call is TRBV7-2, the J call TRBJ2-1, with 7 bases fitting TRBD2. Germline assignment: CDR1 SGHTA and CDR2 FQGNSA. The ends lost 2 bases at V and 3 bases at J; junction bases unmatched: 7. This CDR3 has 16 residues. The CDR3, as DNA: TGTGCCAGCAGCTTAAATGGCGGGACTAACTACAATGAGCAGTTCTTC. This encodes CASSLNGGTNYNEQFF.

There are a few counts of this clone. V usage is TRBV15 and J usage is TRBJ1-5, with 8 bases lining up with TRBD1. CDR1 is LNHNV and CDR2 is YYDKDF in the germline V gene (reference sequence). This CDR3 is built from 14 residues. Trimming took 3 bases from V and 7 from J; bases not matched to a gene: 5. For the CDR3, the DNA is TGTGCCACCAGCAGTGCAGGGGGCAGGCAGCCCCAGCATTTT. This translates into CATSSAGGRQPQHF.

This clone has just a few counts. CDR3 DNA: TGCGCCAGCAGCTTTTCGGCTAGCGGGAGGGCCGAGGAGACCCAGTACTTC. Protein sequence: CASSFSASGRAEETQYF. This sequence joins TRBV5-1 and TRBJ2-5; 12 nucleotides line up with TRBD2. The CDR3 consists of 17 residues. The junction had 10 bases not matched to a gene; V was cut back by 2 bases and J by 5 bases. CDR1 and CDR2 from the germline V gene are SGHRS and YFSETQ.

The J gene is TRBJ1-1, the V gene TRBV4-1; D perhaps matches TRBD1 (5 bases). The CDR3 totals 16 residues. The germline V and J ends were trimmed by 1 base and 5 bases, with 17 bases remaining between them. Germline CDR1 and CDR2: MGHRA and YSYEKL. Written as DNA, the CDR3 is TGCGCCAGCAGCCAAGTTCTCCAACCGGGGGATACTGAAGCTTTCTTT. Protein product: CASSQVLQPGDTEAFF.

This clone was seen a few times. CDR3 nucleotide sequence: TGTGCCAGCAACGTCGACAGCAACTCCTACGAGCAGTACTTC. Translating it yields CASNVDSNSYEQYF. The rearrangement uses TRBV9 and TRBJ2-7; D might be TRBD1 (5 bases). Trimming stripped 6 bases from V and 0 bases from J, with 13 bases between. The germline gives CDR1 SGDLS, CDR2 YYNGEE. This CDR3 spans 14 amino acids.

This clone has a handful of counts. The J gene is TRBJ1-1, the V gene TRBV19, with a tentative D call TRBD1 (5 bases). V was cut by 8 bases and J by 1 base, with 11 bases left in between. This CDR3 has 13 residues. Germline V lookup: CDR1 LNHDA, CDR2 SQIVND (reference sequence). CDR3 coding DNA: TGTGCCAGTGGATATACAGGGAACACTGAAGCTTTCTTT. Translated, it gives CASGYTGNTEAFF. The variable domain in full, completed from reference TRBV19 and TRBJ1-1, reads DGGITQSPKYLFRKEGQNVTLSCEQNLNHDAMYWYRQDPGQGLRLIYYSQIVNDFQKGDIAEGYSVSREKKESFPLTVTSAQKNPTAFYLCASGYTGNTEAFFGQGTRLTVV.

Ten or more counts support this clone. V usage is TRBV19 and J usage is TRBJ1-1, with TRBD1 matching 10 bases. Germline CDR1 LNHDA, CDR2 SQIVND (reference sequence). CDR3 length equals 16 residues. V shed 6 bases, J shed 1 base, and the junction held 8 bases outside the gene matches. CDR3 bases: TGTGCCAGTAGGAGGGACAGGGGAGGGCAGAACACTGAAGCTTTCTTT. Its protein product is CASRRDRGGQNTEAFF.

This clone was found a few times. The chain couples TRBV2 to TRBJ1-1, with D hard to call. The V end lost 6 bases, the J end lost 0 bases, and 14 bases lay between the germline ends. The germline V gene has CDR1 SNHLY and CDR2 FYNNEI. The CDR3 sequence is 15 residues long. Here the CDR3 reads CASRWEGGMNTEAFF. In nucleotides, the CDR3 is TGTGCCAGCAGGTGGGAGGGAGGGATGAACACTGAAGCTTTCTTT.

J is TRBJ2-7 and V is TRBV6-1, with 9 positions matching TRBD1. The junction had 7 bases not matched to a gene; V was cut back by 6 bases and J by 7 bases. Germline CDR1 and CDR2: MNHNS and SASEGT. This CDR3 spans 13 amino acids. CDR3 residues: CASRLPGQGEQYF. CDR3 bases: TGTGCCAGCAGGTTGCCGGGACAGGGTGAGCAGTACTTC.

This chain links TRBV7-3 with TRBJ2-1; TRBD2 aligns across 11 bases. CDR1 SGHTA and CDR2 FQGTGA come from the germline V gene. CDR3 size: 15 residues. V lost 3 bases and J lost 4; bases outside the gene matches: 2. Here the CDR3 reads CASSLTSGEYNEQFF. CDR3 sequence (DNA): TGTGCCAGCAGCTTGACTAGCGGGGAGTACAATGAGCAGTTCTTC.

The CDR3 coding sequence is TGCGCCAGCAGCCAAGATCGGGTAGCGGGAGGCAGCACAGATACGCAGTATTTT. Translation gives CASSQDRVAGGSTDTQYF. The chain combines TRBV4-1 with TRBJ2-3; TRBD2 matches at 10 bases. J lost 0 bases, V lost 0 bases, and 6 bases had no gene match. CDR1 and CDR2 from the germline V gene are MGHRA and YSYEKL. The CDR3 spans 18 residues.

This clone came up a few times. V gene TRBV29-1 combines with J gene TRBJ2-7; perhaps TRBD2 as D (5 bases). The germline gives CDR1 SQVTM, CDR2 ANQGSEA. The CDR3 has 13 residues. DNA of the CDR3: TGCAGTATAGAGAGCGCTAGCAGATACGAGCAGTACTTC. Translated: CSIESASRYEQYF.

This clone has more than one count but fewer than ten. The genes are TRBV4-2 and TRBJ2-3, with D unclear. CDR1 and CDR2 (germline): LGHNA, YNFKEQ. The CDR3 sequence is 16 residues long. V dropped 0 bases and J dropped 2 bases, with 12 bases sitting between them. CDR3 in amino acids: CASSQEGYQDTDTQYF. The CDR3 nucleotides read TGTGCCAGCAGCCAAGAGGGCTACCAAGACACAGATACGCAGTATTTT.

Worth noting for this clone: Other DNA sequences in the same sample also yield this CDR3. V is TRBV2 and J is TRBJ1-1; 10 bases are a match to TRBD1. The CDR3 covers 12 residues. The trim removed 9 bases at V and 5 bases at J, leaving 3 bases unmatched. Germline assignment: CDR1 SNHLY and CDR2 FYNNEI. The CDR3 loop reads CARGQGITEAFF. The DNA for the CDR3 is TGTGCCAGGGGACAGGGGATAACTGAAGCTTTCTTT.

The rearrangement uses TRBV27 and TRBJ1-2; 10 bases match TRBD1. The CDR3 sequence is 15 residues long. Germline V lookup: CDR1 MNHEY, CDR2 SMNVEV (reference sequence). With 6 bases clipped from V and 6 bases from J, the junction kept 10 bases outside the gene matches. The CDR3 DNA reads TGTGCCAGCAGGACACCGACAGGGGGCGGGAATGGCTACACCTTC. As protein: CASRTPTGGGNGYTF.

This chain links TRBV6-6 with TRBJ2-3; 7 bases align to TRBD2. Trimming took 8 bases from V and 0 from J; bases not matched to a gene: 5. Germline CDR1 MNHNY, CDR2 SVGAGI (reference sequence). The CDR3 is 14 amino acids. The CDR3 DNA is TGTGCCAGCTCACTAGCGCTTAGCACAGATACGCAGTATTTT. Encoded protein: CASSLALSTDTQYF.

V and J are TRBV18 and TRBJ2-3; D gene ambiguous. CDR3 length: 15 amino acids. Deletions cut 2 bases from V and 4 bases from J, with 13 bases between. Germline CDR1 and CDR2: KGHSH and LQKENI. The CDR3 here is CASSPNYRVADTQYF. The CDR3 coding sequence is TGTGCCAGCTCACCAAATTACAGAGTCGCAGATACGCAGTATTTT.